This passage covers 30 T cell receptor beta chains from one sample sequenced in a study of read filtering for tumor transcriptome and immune sequencing. From 350 to 500 ng of RNA, a library with molecular barcoded alpha/delta and beta/gamma adaptors was made. MiXCR, run by TCRdb on the reads, gives a single entry per CDR3 protein. The data show about 93,000 distinct CDR3 sequences, with roughly a fifth seen just once and over 9.5% held by the top ten. Material: a population of CD138-negative cells sorted from bone marrow. Every receptor here comes from a donor aged 40 or over with multiple myeloma.

This clonotype was counted ten times or more. This sequence joins TRBV24-1 and TRBJ1-1; D remains ambiguous. V gave up 6 bases and J gave up 3 bases, with 4 bases separating them. CDR1 and CDR2 from the germline V gene are KGHDR and SFDVKD. The length of the CDR3 is 11 residues. The CDR3 here is CATSRDTEAFF. CDR3 DNA: TGTGCCACCAGTCGGGACACTGAAGCTTTCTTT.

Many counts were recorded for this clonotype. The chain joins TRBV11-2 to TRBJ1-3; the D is unclear. The germline CDR1 and CDR2 sequences are SGHAT and FQNNGV. Trimming left V 5 bases short and J 4 bases short, with 18 bases between. CDR3 length equals 16 residues. The CDR3 sequence is CASSLHLAQQGNTIYF. CDR3 nucleotides: TGTGCCAGCAGCCTGCACCTGGCTCAACAAGGAAACACCATATATTTT. The entire variable domain, with the rest obtained from reference TRBV11-2 and TRBJ1-3, is as follows: EAGVAQSPRYKIIEKRQSVAFWCNPISGHATLYWYQQILGQGPKLLIQFQNNGVVDDSQLPKDRFSAERLKGVDSTLKIQPAKLEDSAVYLCASSLHLAQQGNTIYFGEGSWLTVV.

This clonotype showed up many times. The J gene is TRBJ2-5, the V gene TRBV2; D may be TRBD1 (6 bases). Germline assignment: CDR1 SNHLY and CDR2 FYNNEI. The CDR3 has 17 residues. V dropped 0 bases and J dropped 3 bases, with 17 bases sitting between them. As DNA, the CDR3 is TGTGCCAGCAGTGAAGCGCTTCTGGGGGCTTCGAAAGAGACCCAGTACTTC. The encoded protein is CASSEALLGASKETQYF.

This clonotype was detected ten times or more. The chain employs TRBV6-5 and TRBJ2-6; weak D call: TRBD2 (6 bases). This CDR3 spans 12 amino acids. Trimming took off 11 bases at V and 4 bases at J, with 9 bases between the two ends. CDR1 and CDR2 (germline): MNHEY, SVGAGI. For the CDR3, the DNA is TGTGCCGTGCGGGGCGGGGCCAACGTCCTGACTTTC. It encodes CAVRGGANVLTF.

With regard to this clonotype: The junction shows a germline mismatch at one end, possibly a read error. The rearrangement links TRBV27 to TRBJ2-2; 10 bases align to TRBD2. Germline values: CDR1 MNHEY, CDR2 SMNVEV (reference sequence). This CDR3 contains 16 residues. CDR3 loop: CASSLSGGANAGELFF. The CDR3 nucleotides are TGTGCCAGCAGTTTGAGCGGGGGGGCGAACGCCGGGGAGCTGTTTTTT.

This clonotype showed up many times. The chain recombines TRBV6-1 with TRBJ1-5; D is perhaps TRBD1 (6 bases). With 6 bases removed from V and 6 bases from J, the gap between germline ends came to 9 bases. Germline V lookup: CDR1 MNHNS, CDR2 SASEGT. CDR3 length equals 12 residues. CDR3: CASSRTVQPQHF. The CDR3 DNA follows: TGTGCCAGCAGCAGGACAGTTCAGCCCCAGCATTTT.

A word on this clonotype: Being one base from a much bigger clone, this may be a read error. The V gene is TRBV3-1, the J gene TRBJ2-3; D not certain. The CDR3 runs 12 residues. CDR1 LGHDT and CDR2 YNNKEL come from the germline V gene (reference sequence). The CDR3 spells CACSSGPHTQYF. Written as DNA, the CDR3 is TGTGCCTGCAGTTCCGGACCCCATACGCAGTATTTT.

This clonotype occurred many times. V is TRBV24-1 and J is TRBJ2-1, with 11 bases aligning to TRBD2. Per the germline V gene, CDR1 is KGHDR and CDR2 is SFDVKD. This CDR3 comprises 14 residues. V dropped 1 base and J dropped 9; count of bases not matched to a gene: 1. As DNA, the CDR3 is TGTGCCACCAGTGATTTCCTAGCGGGGGGTGAGCAGTTCTTC. Its protein is CATSDFLAGGEQFF.

This clonotype was seen ten or more times. The CDR3 DNA follows: TGCGCCAGCAGCCCCCCCACGGCGGGAGGCTCCGAGCAGTACTTC. Translation: CASSPPTAGGSEQYF. J is TRBJ2-7 and V is TRBV5-1; 8 positions match TRBD2. Per the germline V gene, CDR1 is SGHRS and CDR2 is YFSETQ. The length of the CDR3 is 15 residues. J lost 6 bases, V lost 4 bases, and 12 bases had no gene match. The whole variable domain, remainder taken from reference TRBV5-1 and TRBJ2-7, is KAGVTQTPRYLIKTRGQQVTLSCSPISGHRSVSWYQQTPGQGLQFLFEYFSETQRNKGNFPGRFSGRQFSNSRSEMNVSTLELGDSALYLCASSPPTAGGSEQYFGPGTRLTVT.

The chain recombines TRBV5-1 with TRBJ2-3, with D tentatively TRBD2 (7 bases). V lost 4 bases, J lost 4 bases, and 28 bases lay in between. From germline, CDR1 is SGHRS and CDR2 YFSETQ. This CDR3 spans 19 amino acids. This CDR3 is CASSGTRRGRQDYSDTQYF. CDR3 DNA: TGCGCCAGCAGCGGAACGAGGCGGGGGCGCCAGGACTACTCAGATACGCAGTATTTT.

The J gene is TRBJ2-7, the V gene TRBV2; 7 nucleotides line up with TRBD1. V was clipped by 8 bases and J by 3 bases; unmatched bases: 4. The CDR3 loop spans 12 amino acids. CDR1 SNHLY and CDR2 FYNNEI come from the germline V gene. The CDR3 DNA is TGTGCCAGCCACCGGGACAGCTACGAGCAGTACTTC. Encoded protein: CASHRDSYEQYF.

This clonotype was recorded at least ten times. The V gene is TRBV4-1, the J gene TRBJ2-1; TRBD2 is a possible D gene (7 bases). Looked up from germline, CDR1 is MGHRA and CDR2 is YSYEKL. The V and J ends lost 1 base and 6 bases respectively, with 16 bases between them. This CDR3 is 16 amino acids long. CDR3 sequence (DNA): TGCGCCAGCAGCCAAGTCGGCGGGGGCCCTATCAATGAGCAGTTCTTC. The encoded protein is CASSQVGGGPINEQFF.

This clonotype has ten or more counts. The V and J genes are TRBV5-1 and TRBJ2-7; D possibly corresponds to TRBD1 (6 bases). The CDR3 length is 14 residues. V was pared by 0 bases and J by 3 bases, with 10 bases between. CDR1 and CDR2 (germline): SGHRS, YFSETQ. The CDR3 bases are TGCGCCAGCAGCTTGGTTGGCAGGGGCTACGAGCAGTACTTC. It specifies CASSLVGRGYEQYF.

This clonotype was counted at least ten times. V is TRBV19 and J is TRBJ2-6, with D possibly matching TRBD2 (6 bases). CDR3 size: 15 residues. The V end was cut by 2 bases, the J end by 1 base, with 6 bases between. Looked up from germline, CDR1 is LNHDA and CDR2 is SQIVND (reference sequence). CDR3 residues: CASSIRGSGANVLTF. In DNA, the CDR3 is TGTGCCAGTAGTATACGGGGGTCTGGGGCCAACGTCCTGACTTTC.

This clonotype was detected ten times or more. Here the CDR3 reads CASSFGWGAEKLFF. The CDR3 nucleotides read TGTGCCAGCAGTTTCGGATGGGGGGCTGAAAAACTGTTTTTT. V is TRBV28 and J is TRBJ1-4; maybe TRBD1 (6 bases). CDR1 MDHEN and CDR2 SYDVKM come from the germline V gene. The CDR3 extends over 14 amino acids. The ends were cut back, 3 bases at V and 7 bases at J, with 12 bases in the middle.

The CDR3 here is CASSLDPGYNQPQHF. CDR3 nucleotides: TGCGCCAGCAGCTTGGATCCAGGGTACAATCAGCCCCAGCATTTT. The chain recombines TRBV5-1 with TRBJ1-5; D is perhaps TRBD1 (5 bases). Looked up from germline, CDR1 is SGHRS and CDR2 is YFSETQ. V was pared by 0 bases and J by 3 bases, with 10 bases between. CDR3 length: 15 residues.

The V gene is TRBV5-1, the J gene TRBJ2-5; a possible D gene is TRBD1 (6 bases). Germline values: CDR1 SGHRS, CDR2 YFSETQ. Between the trimmed V and J ends, which lost 0 bases and 3 bases, there was a span of 18 bases. CDR3 length: 17 residues. The DNA for the CDR3 is TGCGCCAGCAGCTTGGGGACAGTATCAAAGGGCGAAGAGACCCAGTACTTC. As protein: CASSLGTVSKGEETQYF.

This clonotype was found many times. The genes are TRBV28 and TRBJ1-1, with a weak D call TRBD1 (6 bases). CDR1 and CDR2 from the germline V gene are MDHEN and SYDVKM. The CDR3 length is 15 residues. V lost 0 bases and J 5 bases, leaving 13 bases between the germline ends. The CDR3 DNA reads TGTGCCAGCAGTTTATGGGGGAGCCAGGGGACTGAAGCTTTCTTT. Residues: CASSLWGSQGTEAFF.

This clonotype has just a few counts. Here the CDR3 DNA reads TGTGCCAGCCGCGGGGGGAACACCGGGGAGCTGTTTTTT. Encoded protein: CASRGGNTGELFF. V usage is TRBV6-1 and J usage is TRBJ2-2; 7 bases agree with TRBD2. CDR3 length: 13 residues. Germline V gene sequence: CDR1 MNHNS, CDR2 SASEGT. The V segment lost 8 bases and the J segment 1 base; nucleotides outside the gene matches: 1.

To note about this clonotype: This is likely a read error, given that the CDR3 carries no conserved phenylalanine or tryptophan at its end. The CDR3 spells CASREDRANYGYTI. The CDR3, as DNA: TGTGCCAGCAGGGAAGACAGGGCTAACTATGGCTACACCATC. The J gene is TRBJ1-2, the V gene TRBV28; 7 nucleotides match TRBD1. After removal of 6 bases from V and 0 bases from J, the junction contained 4 bases not matched to a gene. Germline assignment: CDR1 MDHEN and CDR2 SYDVKM. This CDR3 is 14 amino acids long.

This chain connects TRBV10-1 to TRBJ2-3, with unresolved D. In germline, CDR1 is WNHNN, CDR2 SYGVQD (reference sequence). The length of the CDR3 is 14 residues. The V and J ends lost 2 bases and 6 bases respectively, with 12 bases between them. CDR3 region: CASSEDRTSDTQYF. In DNA, the CDR3 is TGCGCCAGCAGTGAGGACCGAACGTCCGATACGCAGTATTTT.

This clonotype was seen many times. V is TRBV7-9 and J is TRBJ2-6, with D unresolved. Trimming shortened V by 2 bases and J by 2 bases, and 1 base separated the two germline ends. The CDR3 extends over 13 amino acids. Germline CDR1 is SEHNR and CDR2 is FQNEAQ (reference sequence). The CDR3 spells CASSLPGANVLTF. In DNA, the CDR3 is TGTGCCAGCAGCTTACCTGGGGCCAACGTCCTGACTTTC.

This clonotype was seen a few times. The V and J genes are TRBV9 and TRBJ1-3; a possible D gene is TRBD1 (5 bases). Germline values: CDR1 SGDLS, CDR2 YYNGEE. The CDR3 has 15 residues. The V end was cut by 2 bases, the J end by 0 bases, with 9 bases between. CDR3 protein: CASSVDSLSGNTIYF. CDR3 sequence (DNA): TGTGCCAGCAGCGTCGACAGCCTCTCTGGAAACACCATATATTTT.

This clonotype was counted at least ten times. V and J are TRBV29-1 and TRBJ2-7, with D perhaps TRBD1 (6 bases). Germline CDR1 SQVTM, CDR2 ANQGSEA. The CDR3 covers 14 residues. V gave up 6 bases and J gave up 6 bases, with 21 bases separating them. The CDR3 sequence is CSVKKGQAGAEQYF. As DNA, the CDR3 is TGCAGCGTCAAAAAGGGACAAGCCGGGGCCGAGCAGTACTTC.

V is TRBV12-3 or TRBV12-4 and J is TRBJ2-1; TRBD2 aligns across 9 bases. CDR3 length: 14 residues. Trimming removed 5 bases from V and 5 bases from J; junction bases left unmatched: 4. CDR3 in amino acids: CASSLGLANNEQFF. CDR3 DNA sequence: TGTGCCAGCAGTCTAGGACTAGCGAACAATGAGCAGTTCTTC.

This clonotype occurred many times. This sequence joins TRBV12-3 or TRBV12-4 and TRBJ2-1; no firm D call. The CDR3 consists of 13 residues. Trimming shortened V by 1 base and J by 4 bases, and 5 bases separated the two germline ends. CDR3 protein: CASSLESYNEQFF. The CDR3 DNA reads as TGTGCCAGCAGTTTAGAATCTTACAATGAGCAGTTCTTC.

The chain recombines TRBV19 with TRBJ2-3; unclear D gene. V shed 5 bases and J shed 7 bases, with 13 bases lying between them. Germline CDR1 and CDR2: LNHDA and SQIVND (reference sequence). This CDR3 region has 13 residues. The DNA of the CDR3 is TGTGCCAGTAGTGAATCCTTACGGAATACGCAGTATTTT. This gives the protein CASSESLRNTQYF.

This clonotype was counted ten times or more. Sequence at one end of the junction differs from germline and may be a read error. The chain joins TRBV6-1 to TRBJ2-6; tentatively, D is TRBD1 (5 bases). The CDR3 runs 13 residues. CDR1 and CDR2 (germline): MNHNS, SASEGT. This chain's CDR3 is CASTYSGANVLTF. The CDR3 DNA follows: TGTGCCAGCACTTACTCTGGGGCCAACGTCCTGACCTTC.

This clonotype was counted many times. The chain is built from TRBV3-1 and TRBJ2-5, with 11 bases lining up with TRBD2. Trimming at V came to 5 bases and at J to 1 base, leaving 6 bases not matched to a gene. CDR3 length equals 16 residues. CDR1 is LGHDT and CDR2 is YNNKEL in the germline V gene (reference sequence). The CDR3 here is CASSSRLAGSQETQYF. The CDR3 DNA reads as TGTGCCAGCAGCTCCCGACTAGCGGGGTCCCAAGAGACCCAGTACTTC.

This clonotype came up a few times. Being one base from a much bigger clone, this may be a read error. This chain connects TRBV7-2 to TRBJ2-3; 7 positions match TRBD1. The J segment lost 4 bases and the V segment lost 5 bases, leaving 12 bases of the junction unmatched. Germline CDR1 and CDR2: SGHTA and FQGNSA. This CDR3 is built from 16 residues. CDR3 bases: TGTGCCAGCAGCCCCCCCGACAGGGTACCTGCAGATACGCAGTATTTT. Protein product: CASSPPDRVPADTQYF.